The next 3 T cell receptor beta chains were all read from a single sample in a study of identifying expanded T cells in peripheral blood. TCRdb keeps only in-frame clones here, not all; method: immunoSEQ multiplex PCR. Of tens of thousands of clones in the sample, about four fifths were seen once. The sequenced sample consisted of blood. These receptors all stem from a person aged 18 to 75 in good health.

The chain carries TRBV5-6 and TRBJ2-6; the D call may be TRBD1 or TRBD2 (6 bases each). Germline CDR1 SGHDT, CDR2 YYEEEE. The CDR3 loop spans 17 amino acids. V shed 4 bases and J shed 3 bases, with 17 bases lying between them. DNA for the CDR3: TGTGCCAGCAGCCGGAGGACGGGGGCAGGTGGGGCCAACGTCCTGACTTTC. This encodes CASSRRTGAGGANVLTF.

V usage is TRBV7-9 and J usage is TRBJ1-4, with a tentative D call TRBD1 (5 bases). This CDR3 has 12 residues. With 1 base removed from V and 10 bases from J, the gap between germline ends came to 7 bases. The germline gives CDR1 SEHNR, CDR2 FQNEAQ (reference sequence). CDR3 residues: CASSLVGGKLFF. CDR3 coding DNA: TGTGCCAGCAGCTTAGTTGGGGGAAAACTGTTTTTT.

The chain combines TRBV2 with TRBJ2-1; 10 bases align to TRBD2. Germline trimming cut 7 bases from V and 4 bases from J; bases unmatched to any gene: 7. Per the germline V gene, CDR1 is SNHLY and CDR2 is FYNNEI. The CDR3 has 15 residues. The CDR3 DNA follows: TGTGCCAGCACCTCGGGGACTAGCGTTTACAATGAGCAGTTCTTC. Translating it yields CASTSGTSVYNEQFF.